The present TCR beta chain was sequenced within a study of human T cells and chemical hapten exposure. Study at large: Small differences in pooled library volume mainly drove the variation in TCR yields per sample. General observations from the study: With patch test score, the counts of PT1 expanded TCRs showed a positive correlation. All donors were alopecia patients, so their immunity may differ from that of healthy people.

The CDR3 runs to 15 residues. V was clipped by 5 bases and J by 7 bases, with 18 bases between them. Germline V gene data show CDR1 as MDHEN and CDR2 as SYDVKM. The table lists this clonotype with many counts. Its target is not known. The time point denotes: patch test 3, about 24 weeks after DPC sensitization. Treatment here: therapeutic diphenylcyclopropenone sensitization with weekly scalp DPC. It was the library that attached unique molecular identifiers to individual cDNA molecules. TCRdb fed the RACE reads into MiXCR, producing one record per CDR3 protein. The sample holds roughly 69,000 distinct CDR3 sequences, roughly 9.6% seen once.

V gene TRBV28 combines with J gene TRBJ1-5, with D uncertain. Specimen: whole blood, collected in connection with sensitization to the hapten diphenylcyclopropenone (DPC). This TCR was sampled from a woman aged 25 to 39 with alopecia areata. Some clones in this sample may be carry-over from other donors' samples. The CDR3 sequence is CASSRPIPAGQPQHF. The DNA of the CDR3 is TGTGCCAGCAGTAGACCCATCCCGGCGGGGCAGCCCCAGCATTTT.